This T cell receptor (beta chain) was sequenced during a study of shared clonotypes between healthy human individuals. CD8 cells classed as naive were CD45RO-negative and positively selected for CCR7, excluding terminally differentiated effector memory CD45RA+ cells. This clone appeared a single time. The V segment lost 5 bases and the J segment 1 base; nucleotides outside the gene matches: 6. The CDR3 length is 16 residues. CDR1 and CDR2 (germline): MNHEY, SMNVEV (reference sequence). Sequencing was performed with immunoSEQ multiplex PCR; in TCRdb, only in-frame clones are kept and a portion is missing. The table shows millions of clones, with just over 90% occurring only once.

The receptor was isolated from a young man in good health. Some clones in this sample may be carry-over from other donors' samples. Source material: naive CD8+ T cells from PBMCs. The J gene is TRBJ2-1, the V gene TRBV27; 9 nucleotides match TRBD2. The CDR3 is CASSASSGESYNEQFF. CDR3 sequence (DNA): TGTGCCAGCAGTGCCTCTAGCGGGGAGTCCTACAATGAGCAGTTCTTC.